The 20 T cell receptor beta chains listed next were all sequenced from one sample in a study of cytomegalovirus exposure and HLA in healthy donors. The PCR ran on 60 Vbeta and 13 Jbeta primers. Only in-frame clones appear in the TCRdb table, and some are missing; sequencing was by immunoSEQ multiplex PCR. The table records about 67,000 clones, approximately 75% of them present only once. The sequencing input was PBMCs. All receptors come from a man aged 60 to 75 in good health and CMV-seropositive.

The DNA of the CDR3 is TGTGCCAGCAGTTTGCCAGGGGGCTATAATTCACCCCTCCACTTT. It yields the protein CASSLPGGYNSPLHF. This chain links TRBV28 with TRBJ1-6; 7 nucleotides align to TRBD1. Germline V gene lookup returns CDR1 MDHEN and CDR2 SYDVKM. The CDR3 sequence is 15 residues long. V was pared by 3 bases and J by 3 bases, with 2 bases of the junction left unmatched.

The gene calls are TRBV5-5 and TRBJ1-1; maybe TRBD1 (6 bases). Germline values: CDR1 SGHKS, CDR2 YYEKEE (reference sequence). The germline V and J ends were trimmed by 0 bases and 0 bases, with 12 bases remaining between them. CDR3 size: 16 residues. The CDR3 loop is CASSLDPTGLNTEAFF. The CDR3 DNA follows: TGTGCCAGCAGCTTGGACCCGACAGGATTGAACACTGAAGCTTTCTTT.

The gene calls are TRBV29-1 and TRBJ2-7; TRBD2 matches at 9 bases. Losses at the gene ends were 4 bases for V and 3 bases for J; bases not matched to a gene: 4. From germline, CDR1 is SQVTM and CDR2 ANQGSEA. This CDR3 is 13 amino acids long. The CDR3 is CSVGSTSGYEQYF. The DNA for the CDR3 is TGCAGCGTTGGGTCGACTAGCGGCTACGAGCAGTACTTC.

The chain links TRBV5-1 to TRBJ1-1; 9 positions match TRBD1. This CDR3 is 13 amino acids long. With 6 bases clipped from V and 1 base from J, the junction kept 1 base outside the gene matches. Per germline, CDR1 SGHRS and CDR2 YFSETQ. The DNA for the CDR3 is TGCGCCAGCACGGACAGGGGGAACACTGAAGCTTTCTTT. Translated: CASTDRGNTEAFF.

Here the CDR3 DNA reads TGCGCCAGCAGCCTTACAGGGGTGGGGAACACCGGGGAGCTGTTTTTT. Translated: CASSLTGVGNTGELFF. The chain uses TRBV4-1 and TRBJ2-2; 7 nucleotides line up with TRBD1. V shed 4 bases and J 1 base; nucleotides not matched to a gene: 6. Germline V lookup: CDR1 MGHRA, CDR2 YSYEKL. The length of the CDR3 is 16 residues.

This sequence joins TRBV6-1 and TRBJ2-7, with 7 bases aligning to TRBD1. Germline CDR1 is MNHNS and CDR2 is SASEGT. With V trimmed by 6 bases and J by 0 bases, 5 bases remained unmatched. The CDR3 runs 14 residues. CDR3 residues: CASRGQASSYEQYF. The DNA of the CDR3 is TGTGCCAGCAGAGGACAGGCTAGCTCCTACGAGCAGTACTTC.

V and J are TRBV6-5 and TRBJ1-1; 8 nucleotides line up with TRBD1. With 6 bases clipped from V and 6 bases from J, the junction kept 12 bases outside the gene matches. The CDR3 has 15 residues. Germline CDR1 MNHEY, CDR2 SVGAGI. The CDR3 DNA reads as TGTGCCAGCAGCCCATCCGGGACAGGAAACCCTGAAGCTTTCTTT. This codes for CASSPSGTGNPEAFF.

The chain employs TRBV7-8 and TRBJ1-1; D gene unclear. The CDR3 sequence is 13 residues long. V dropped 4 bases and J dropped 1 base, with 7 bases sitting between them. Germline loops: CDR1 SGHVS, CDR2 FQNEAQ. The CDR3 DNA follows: TGTGCCAGCAGCTACAACAGGAACACTGAAGCTTTCTTT. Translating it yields CASSYNRNTEAFF.

The CDR3 region has the DNA TGTGCCAGCCACGAGGGAGCGGGGTCCAATGAGCAGTTCTTC. This translates into CASHEGAGSNEQFF. The V gene is TRBV5-6, the J gene TRBJ2-1, with 7 bases identical to TRBD2. Germline CDR1 is SGHDT and CDR2 is YYEEEE. The CDR3 is made up of 14 amino acids. Trimming at V came to 7 bases and at J to 6 bases, leaving 10 bases not matched to a gene.

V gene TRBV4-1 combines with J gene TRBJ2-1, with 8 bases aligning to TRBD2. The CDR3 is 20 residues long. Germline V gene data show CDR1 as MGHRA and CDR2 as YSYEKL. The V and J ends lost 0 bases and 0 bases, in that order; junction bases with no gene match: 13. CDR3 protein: CASSQEIGLAGHRSYNEQFF. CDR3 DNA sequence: TGCGCCAGCAGCCAAGAAATTGGGCTAGCGGGCCATCGCTCCTACAATGAGCAGTTCTTC.

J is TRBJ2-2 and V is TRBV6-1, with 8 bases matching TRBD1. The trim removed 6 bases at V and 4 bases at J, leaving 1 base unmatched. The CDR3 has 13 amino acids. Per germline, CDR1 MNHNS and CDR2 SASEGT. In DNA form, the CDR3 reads TGTGCCAGCAGGACAGGGGCCACCGGGGAGCTGTTTTTT. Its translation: CASRTGATGELFF.

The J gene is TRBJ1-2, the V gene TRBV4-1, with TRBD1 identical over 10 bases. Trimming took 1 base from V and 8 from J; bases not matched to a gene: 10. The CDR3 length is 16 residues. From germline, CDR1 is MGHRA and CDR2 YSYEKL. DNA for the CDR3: TGCGCCAGCAGCCAAGGGACAGGGGGAACAACAGGGGGCTACACCTTC. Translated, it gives CASSQGTGGTTGGYTF.

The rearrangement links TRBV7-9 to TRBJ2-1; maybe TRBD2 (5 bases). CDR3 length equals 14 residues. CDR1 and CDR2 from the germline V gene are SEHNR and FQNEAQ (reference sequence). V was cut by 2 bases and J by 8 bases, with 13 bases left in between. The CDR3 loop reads CASSLNGRVDEQFF. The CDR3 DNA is TGTGCCAGCAGCTTAAATGGGAGAGTTGATGAGCAGTTCTTC.

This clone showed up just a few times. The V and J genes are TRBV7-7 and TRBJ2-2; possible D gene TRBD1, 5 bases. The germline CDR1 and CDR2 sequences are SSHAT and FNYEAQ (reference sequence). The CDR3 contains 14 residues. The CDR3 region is CAVMGHSNTGELFF. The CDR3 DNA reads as TGTGCTGTTATGGGGCATTCGAACACCGGGGAGCTGTTTTTT.

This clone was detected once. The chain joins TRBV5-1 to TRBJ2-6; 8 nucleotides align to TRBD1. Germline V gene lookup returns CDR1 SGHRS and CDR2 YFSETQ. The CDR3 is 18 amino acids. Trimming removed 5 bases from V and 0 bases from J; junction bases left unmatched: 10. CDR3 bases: TGCGCCAGCAGTCCCAGGACAGGGACCTACTCTGGGGCCAACGTCCTGACTTTC. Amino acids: CASSPRTGTYSGANVLTF.

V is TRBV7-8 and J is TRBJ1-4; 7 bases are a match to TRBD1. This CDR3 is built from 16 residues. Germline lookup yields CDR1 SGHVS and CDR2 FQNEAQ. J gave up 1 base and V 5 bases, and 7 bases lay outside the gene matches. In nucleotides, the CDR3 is TGTGCCAGCAGCGCCCGTAGACAGGGAACTAATGAAAAACTGTTTTTT. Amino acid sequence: CASSARRQGTNEKLFF.

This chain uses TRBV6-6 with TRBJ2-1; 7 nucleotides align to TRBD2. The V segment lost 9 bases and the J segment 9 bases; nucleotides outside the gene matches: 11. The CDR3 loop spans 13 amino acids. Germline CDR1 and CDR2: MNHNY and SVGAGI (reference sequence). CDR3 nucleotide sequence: TGTGCCAGTCGGGGGAGGGAAGTAGGTGAGCAGTTCTTC. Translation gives CASRGREVGEQFF.

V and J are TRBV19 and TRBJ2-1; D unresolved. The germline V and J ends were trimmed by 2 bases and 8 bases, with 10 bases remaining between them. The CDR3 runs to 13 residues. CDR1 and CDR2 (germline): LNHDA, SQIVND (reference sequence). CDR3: CASSISDWDEQFF. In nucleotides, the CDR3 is TGTGCCAGTAGTATAAGCGACTGGGATGAGCAGTTCTTC.

CDR3 sequence: CASSLGQLADNEQFF. The CDR3, as DNA: TGTGCCAGCAGCTTAGGGCAACTAGCGGACAATGAGCAGTTCTTC. This chain connects TRBV7-2 to TRBJ2-1, with TRBD2 identical over 8 bases. The CDR3 totals 15 residues. V trimming: 1 base; J trimming: 5 bases; junction bases outside the gene matches: 4. The germline V gene has CDR1 SGHTA and CDR2 FQGNSA.

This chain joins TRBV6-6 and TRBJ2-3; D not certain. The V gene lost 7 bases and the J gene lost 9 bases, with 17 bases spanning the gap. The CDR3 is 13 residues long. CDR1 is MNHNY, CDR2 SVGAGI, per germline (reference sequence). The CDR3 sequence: CASTLEAARTQYF. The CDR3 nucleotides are TGTGCCAGCACTCTCGAGGCCGCAAGGACGCAGTATTTT.